The 19 T cell receptor beta chains presented below share a single source sample, sequenced in a study of neurological immune-mediated disorders. From the 5' RACE reads, TCRdb called clonotypes with MiXCR, one entry per CDR3 protein. Among some 77,000 distinct CDR3 sequences listed, about 9.4% were seen once. Sequenced sample: PBMCs. These receptors were taken from a man in his forties or fifties in good health.

V usage is TRBV7-8 and J usage is TRBJ2-3; no clear D gene. The length of the CDR3 is 11 residues. CDR1 and CDR2 (germline): SGHVS, FQNEAQ. V was pared by 7 bases and J by 0 bases, with 2 bases between. The CDR3 reads CASTSTDTQYF. Here the CDR3 DNA reads TGTGCCAGCACCAGCACAGATACGCAGTATTTT.

The sample holds many counts of this clonotype. The chain uses TRBV14 and TRBJ2-5, with 7 bases aligning to TRBD2. Germline CDR1 and CDR2: SGHDN and FVKESK. V shed 2 bases and J 1 base; nucleotides not matched to a gene: 10. The CDR3 spans 17 residues. The CDR3 loop reads CASSQSLRDYIQETQYF. The CDR3 nucleotides are TGTGCCAGCAGCCAATCCCTCCGGGACTACATCCAAGAGACCCAGTACTTC.

This clonotype has at least ten counts. The V and J genes are TRBV5-1 and TRBJ2-5; 9 nucleotides align to TRBD1. From germline, CDR1 is SGHRS and CDR2 YFSETQ. The ends lost 4 bases at V and 4 bases at J; junction bases unmatched: 11. The length of the CDR3 is 16 residues. The CDR3 nucleotides read TGCGCCAGCAGCCAGGTGGACAGGGGAACGGGAGAGACCCAGTACTTC. Translation: CASSQVDRGTGETQYF.

This clonotype appeared many times. J is TRBJ1-1 and V is TRBV7-6; a possible D gene is TRBD1 (5 bases). The germline CDR1 and CDR2 sequences are SGHVS and FNYEAQ. Trimming shortened V by 3 bases and J by 4 bases, and 9 bases separated the two germline ends. This CDR3 has 13 residues. The CDR3 region is CASSFQRGTEAFF. Here the CDR3 DNA reads TGTGCCAGCAGCTTTCAGAGGGGCACTGAAGCTTTCTTT.

Concerning this clonotype itself: A much larger clone is a single base away; this may be a read error. The V and J genes are TRBV29-1 and TRBJ1-3, with D hard to call. Germline V gene sequence: CDR1 SQVTM, CDR2 ANQGSEA. The length of the CDR3 is 13 residues. With 7 bases removed from V and 0 bases from J, the gap between germline ends came to 10 bases. This chain's CDR3 is CSATKSSGNTIYF. As DNA, the CDR3 is TGCAGCGCCACGAAGTCCTCTGGAAACACCATATATTTT.

In this sample, this clonotype turned up many times. V usage is TRBV27 and J usage is TRBJ2-7; no definite D call. This CDR3 spans 13 amino acids. Germline values: CDR1 MNHEY, CDR2 SMNVEV (reference sequence). V lost 2 bases to trimming and J lost 2 bases, with 7 bases between them. CDR3 region: CASSLGRPYEQYF. The CDR3 bases are TGTGCCAGCAGTTTAGGTCGGCCCTACGAGCAGTACTTC.

This clonotype was observed many times. The CDR3: CASSRIRGQAETQYF. CDR3 coding DNA: TGTGCCAGCAGCCGTATCCGGGGCCAGGCGGAGACCCAGTACTTC. V usage is TRBV6-6 and J usage is TRBJ2-5, with D perhaps given as TRBD1 or TRBD2 (5 bases each). The CDR3 runs to 15 residues. The V end was cut by 6 bases, the J end by 5 bases, with 19 bases between. Per germline, CDR1 MNHNY and CDR2 SVGAGI (reference sequence).

Of note for this clonotype: A read error may explain this, as a much larger clone is one base away. The V gene is TRBV7-8, the J gene TRBJ2-7; no firm D call. V was trimmed by 5 bases and J by 5 bases, leaving 13 bases between them. Germline V lookup: CDR1 SGHVS, CDR2 FQNEAQ. CDR3 size: 13 residues. The CDR3, as DNA: TGTGCCAGCAGCCCGACGGTACCCCACGAGCAGTACTTC. Protein sequence: CASSPTVPHEQYF.

The table lists this clonotype with many counts. The chain uses TRBV27 and TRBJ2-7; 8 positions match TRBD2. Germline V gives CDR1 MNHEY, CDR2 SMNVEV (reference sequence). Trimming cost V 5 bases and J 3 bases; bases outside gene matches: 3. The CDR3 length is 13 residues. CDR3 coding DNA: TGTGCCAGCAGTGTCGGGACTAGCTACGAGCAGTACTTC. This codes for CASSVGTSYEQYF.

This clonotype turned up a few times. The rearrangement links TRBV24-1 to TRBJ2-7, with TRBD2 matching 10 bases. Germline trimming cut 2 bases from V and 6 bases from J; bases unmatched to any gene: 3. Germline V gene data show CDR1 as KGHDR and CDR2 as SFDVKD. The CDR3 runs to 14 residues. CDR3 nucleotide sequence: TGTGCCACCAGTGATTGGACTAGCGGACCCGAGCAGTACTTC. This translates into CATSDWTSGPEQYF.

The chain recombines TRBV20-1 with TRBJ1-1; no clear D. CDR3 length equals 10 residues. The ends were cut back, 4 bases at V and 1 base at J, with 1 base in the middle. CDR1 DFQATT and CDR2 SNEGSKA come from the germline V gene (reference sequence). The CDR3 reads CSAKNTEAFF. Written as DNA, the CDR3 is TGCAGTGCTAAGAACACTGAAGCTTTCTTT.

At least ten counts were recorded for this clonotype. The V gene is TRBV7-3, the J gene TRBJ1-2; D gene ambiguous. The length of the CDR3 is 12 residues. V was trimmed by 5 bases and J by 6 bases, leaving 10 bases between them. Per germline, CDR1 SGHTA and CDR2 FQGTGA. CDR3 loop: CASSQEGHGYTF. The CDR3 DNA reads TGTGCCAGCAGCCAGGAAGGTCATGGCTACACCTTC.

This clonotype was recorded at least ten times. V usage is TRBV9 and J usage is TRBJ1-1; 7 nucleotides match TRBD1. CDR1 and CDR2 from the germline V gene are SGDLS and YYNGEE. CDR3 length equals 15 residues. Germline trimming cut 5 bases from V and 0 bases from J; bases unmatched to any gene: 7. The chain's CDR3 is CASSPRGLMNTEAFF. The CDR3 DNA sequence: TGTGCCAGCAGTCCCAGGGGGTTAATGAACACTGAAGCTTTCTTT.

The table lists this clonotype with many counts. V usage is TRBV30 and J usage is TRBJ2-1; D is ambiguous. CDR1 is GTSNPN and CDR2 is SVGIG in the germline V gene (reference sequence). The CDR3 contains 11 residues. V gave up 2 bases and J gave up 12 bases, with 11 bases separating them. The CDR3 spells CAWSIERRQFF. Here the CDR3 DNA reads TGTGCCTGGAGTATTGAGCGAAGGCAGTTCTTC. The entire variable domain, with the rest obtained from reference TRBV30 and TRBJ2-1, is as follows: SQTIHQWPATLVQPVGSPLSLECTVEGTSNPNLYWYRQAAGRGLQLLFYSVGIGQISSEVPQNLSASRPQDRQFILSSKKLLLSDSGFYLCAWSIERRQFFGPGTRLTVL.

Ten or more counts support this clonotype. This chain links TRBV5-5 with TRBJ1-3; a possible D gene is TRBD1 (6 bases). The CDR3 runs 15 residues. Trimming removed 3 bases at V and 3 bases at J, with 13 bases between. Germline CDR1 reads SGHKS; CDR2 reads YYEKEE (reference sequence). This CDR3 is CASSYTDSFGNTIYF. CDR3 in DNA: TGTGCCAGCAGCTATACGGACAGCTTTGGAAACACCATATATTTT.

In its sample, this clonotype was seen many times. The chain has TRBV5-1 and TRBJ1-1, with D uncertain. The CDR3 has 14 amino acids. Trimming took off 0 bases at V and 2 bases at J, with 8 bases between the two ends. The V gene's germline CDR1 is SGHRS and CDR2 YFSETQ. CDR3 protein: CASSLGAFNTEAFF. CDR3 coding DNA: TGCGCCAGCAGCTTGGGGGCATTCAACACTGAAGCTTTCTTT.

This clonotype was detected ten times or more. The chain has TRBV5-6 and TRBJ2-6; D may be TRBD1 or TRBD2 (5 bases each). CDR1 SGHDT and CDR2 YYEEEE come from the germline V gene. V was pared by 1 base and J by 0 bases, with 8 bases between. The CDR3 is 16 amino acids. In nucleotides, the CDR3 is TGTGCCAGCAGCTTGTTGGGGGACTCTGGGGCCAACGTCCTGACTTTC. Protein: CASSLLGDSGANVLTF.

This clonotype was found many times. The V call is TRBV6-1, the J call TRBJ2-2; D remains unclear. Germline V gene data show CDR1 as MNHNS and CDR2 as SASEGT. CDR3 size: 15 residues. V was clipped by 6 bases and J by 4 bases, with 15 bases between them. The CDR3 bases are TGTGCCAGCAGCCTTAGGACCGCGGCCACCGGGGAGCTGTTTTTT. Its protein is CASSLRTAATGELFF.

This clonotype was seen repeatedly, ten times or more. The chain has TRBV3-1 and TRBJ2-2, with unresolved D. Germline V gene sequence: CDR1 LGHDT, CDR2 YNNKEL (reference sequence). There are 11 residues in the CDR3. The V end was cut by 5 bases, the J end by 8 bases, with 6 bases between. The CDR3 DNA reads TGTGCCAGCAGCTCCAAGGGGGAGCTGTTTTTT. Translated, it gives CASSSKGELFF.